This T cell receptor beta chain emerged from a study of blood T cell repertoires in COVID-19. Across the study: The study drew acute and convalescent COVID-19 samples from the United States, Italy and Spain.

Sequencing used immunoSEQ multiplex PCR; TCRdb keeps in-frame clones, though not all of them. This table has 80,000 to 95,000 clones, around 81% appearing once. Per germline, CDR1 SGHTA and CDR2 FQGTGA. The CDR3 consists of 15 residues. The trim removed 5 bases at V and 3 bases at J, leaving 4 bases unmatched. In Seattle, patients joined the study during active infection and were tracked longitudinally. What was sequenced was peripheral blood. The TCR was taken from an elderly man with COVID-19, enrolled during active disease. The chain uses TRBV7-3 and TRBJ2-2; TRBD1 agrees at 9 bases. The CDR3 DNA is TGTGCCAGCAGCCCCCGGGACAGGGACACCGGGGAGCTGTTTTTT. It translates to CASSPRDRDTGELFF.